This T cell receptor beta chain was recovered during a study of blood T cell repertoires in COVID-19. Study summary: Collection of acute and convalescent COVID-19 samples took place in the United States, Italy and Spain.

Clones were sequenced by immunoSEQ multiplex PCR, and TCRdb holds only the in-frame ones, with some missing. This table has roughly 230,000 clones, roughly 85% appearing once. In the 2 weeks before study entry, exposed participants met a COVID-19 case, which was PCR-confirmed or clinician-diagnosed. Specimen: PBMCs or T cells enriched from blood (not recorded which). The TCR comes from a woman aged 45-65 years who had been exposed to COVID-19.

The chain's CDR3 is CASSYVRHFISGANVLTF. The CDR3 region has the DNA TGTGCCAGCAGTTACGTTCGACACTTCATCTCTGGGGCCAACGTCCTGACTTTC. The chain employs TRBV6-2 or TRBV6-3 and TRBJ2-6; D gene ambiguous. The CDR3 is 18 residues long. The germline V gene encodes CDR1 MNHEY and CDR2 SVGEGT. Trimming took 2 bases from V and 0 from J, leaving 14 bases between them.